These 32 T cell receptor beta chains share one sample of origin, sequenced in a study of somatic mutations in cytotoxic T cells in rheumatoid arthritis. Sequenced by immunoSEQ multiplex PCR; TCRdb stores in-frame clones only, minus some. The sample has 25,000 to 30,000 clones, 82% seen once. Material for sequencing was CD8+ T cells sorted from blood. These receptors all stem from a man aged 45-65 years in good health.

CDR3 loop: CASSVANPSTGDEQFF. CDR3 bases: TGTGCCAGCAGCGTAGCTAACCCCTCGACCGGAGATGAGCAGTTCTTC. The rearrangement joins TRBV9 to TRBJ2-1; D not resolved. Per the germline V gene, CDR1 is SGDLS and CDR2 is YYNGEE. CDR3 size: 16 residues. The V gene lost 0 bases and the J gene lost 8 bases, with 18 bases spanning the gap.

Here the CDR3 reads CASRALGSYEQYF. Here the CDR3 DNA reads TGTGCCAGCAGGGCTCTAGGCTCCTACGAGCAGTACTTC. The gene calls are TRBV7-6 and TRBJ2-7; D gene ambiguous. Trimming removed 6 bases from V and 0 bases from J, with 9 bases in between. Germline V gives CDR1 SGHVS, CDR2 FNYEAQ. The CDR3 is made up of 13 amino acids.

The genes are TRBV20-1 and TRBJ2-3; 7 bases fit TRBD1. CDR1 is DFQATT and CDR2 is SNEGSKA in the germline V gene (reference sequence). The CDR3 contains 11 residues. Germline trimming cut 6 bases from V and 9 bases from J; bases unmatched to any gene: 6. As DNA, the CDR3 is TGCAGTGCCCCCAGAGGGGGCACGCAGTATTTT. Protein: CSAPRGGTQYF.

The gene calls are TRBV5-1 and TRBJ2-5; 11 nucleotides line up with TRBD2. The germline V gene has CDR1 SGHRS and CDR2 YFSETQ. V shed 2 bases, J shed 0 bases, and the junction held 6 bases outside the gene matches. The CDR3 runs 17 residues. The CDR3 DNA sequence: TGCGCCAGCAGCTTACTAGCGGGAGTTCCCCACCAAGAGACCCAGTACTTC. Encoded protein: CASSLLAGVPHQETQYF. Variable domain in full (rest from reference TRBV5-1 and TRBJ2-5): KAGVTQTPRYLIKTRGQQVTLSCSPISGHRSVSWYQQTPGQGLQFLFEYFSETQRNKGNFPGRFSGRQFSNSRSEMNVSTLELGDSALYLCASSLLAGVPHQETQYFGPGTRLLVL.

In this sample, this clone turned up a few times. V and J are TRBV4-1 and TRBJ2-7; D not resolved. Looked up from germline, CDR1 is MGHRA and CDR2 is YSYEKL. This CDR3 comprises 14 residues. V was pared by 3 bases and J by 6 bases, with 15 bases between. The CDR3: CASSQMGPIGEQYF. The CDR3 region has the DNA TGCGCCAGCAGCCAGATGGGTCCTATCGGCGAGCAGTACTTC.

The V and J genes are TRBV19 and TRBJ1-1; no definite D call. Per germline, CDR1 LNHDA and CDR2 SQIVND (reference sequence). The CDR3 contains 11 residues. Trimming removed 7 bases from V and 1 base from J, with 4 bases in between. This CDR3 is CASNQNTEAFF. For the CDR3, the DNA is TGTGCCAGTAACCAGAACACTGAAGCTTTCTTT. Variable domain in full (rest from reference TRBV19 and TRBJ1-1): DGGITQSPKYLFRKEGQNVTLSCEQNLNHDAMYWYRQDPGQGLRLIYYSQIVNDFQKGDIAEGYSVSREKKESFPLTVTSAQKNPTAFYLCASNQNTEAFFGQGTRLTVV.

The V gene is TRBV7-9, the J gene TRBJ2-3; no reliable D call. V was pared by 3 bases and J by 0 bases, with 7 bases between. Per germline, CDR1 SEHNR and CDR2 FQNEAQ (reference sequence). The CDR3 runs to 14 residues. CDR3 sequence: CASSFERSTDTQYF. In DNA form, the CDR3 reads TGTGCCAGCAGCTTCGAACGGAGCACAGATACGCAGTATTTT.

J is TRBJ2-3 and V is TRBV7-9; maybe TRBD2 (6 bases). This CDR3 region has 15 residues. Deletions cut 5 bases from V and 6 bases from J, with 18 bases between. Germline CDR1 is SEHNR and CDR2 is FQNEAQ (reference sequence). This CDR3 is CASSPGVREWDTQYF. In DNA, the CDR3 is TGTGCCAGCAGCCCGGGGGTAAGGGAGTGGGATACGCAGTATTTT. The full variable domain, with the rest looked up from reference TRBV7-9 and TRBJ2-3, is DTGVSQNPRHKITKRGQNVTFRCDPISEHNRLYWYRQTLGQGPEFLTYFQNEAQLEKSRLLSDRFSAERPKGSFSTLEIQRTEQGDSAMYLCASSPGVREWDTQYFGPGTRLTVL.

This rearrangement joins TRBV6-1 to TRBJ2-7; D remains ambiguous. There are 11 residues in the CDR3. Germline V gives CDR1 MNHNS, CDR2 SASEGT. V lost 6 bases, J lost 2 bases, and 5 bases lay in between. CDR3 sequence reads: CASSRAYEQYF. The CDR3, as DNA: TGTGCCAGCAGCCGAGCCTACGAGCAGTACTTC.

This clone has only a few counts. V usage is TRBV27 and J usage is TRBJ1-5; 7 positions agree with TRBD1. Germline CDR1 reads MNHEY; CDR2 reads SMNVEV (reference sequence). The ends lost 5 bases at V and 4 bases at J; junction bases unmatched: 5. This CDR3 spans 14 amino acids. CDR3 loop: CASSINRGNQPQHF. The DNA of the CDR3 is TGTGCCAGCAGTATCAACAGGGGAAATCAGCCCCAGCATTTT.

The chain has TRBV5-1 and TRBJ2-5, with D possibly matching TRBD1 (6 bases). Trimming took 4 bases from V and 6 from J, leaving 16 bases between them. Germline assignment: CDR1 SGHRS and CDR2 YFSETQ. This CDR3 is 14 amino acids long. This CDR3 reads CASSQITGQQTQYF. The CDR3 DNA sequence: TGCGCCAGCAGCCAGATAACGGGACAACAGACCCAGTACTTC.

This chain uses TRBV9 with TRBJ2-5, with D possibly being TRBD2 (5 bases). The germline gives CDR1 SGDLS, CDR2 YYNGEE. V lost 2 bases to trimming and J lost 0 bases, with 11 bases between them. The CDR3 loop spans 15 amino acids. CDR3 nucleotides: TGTGCCAGCAGCGTTTTCTCGGGGTACCAAGAGACCCAGTACTTC. Its protein is CASSVFSGYQETQYF.

The chain combines TRBV11-3 with TRBJ2-1, with 7 bases aligning to TRBD2. V was clipped by 0 bases and J by 7 bases; unmatched bases: 0. This CDR3 is 13 amino acids long. Germline assignment: CDR1 SGHNT and CDR2 YENEEA. The DNA of the CDR3 is TGTGCCAGCAGCTTAGAGGGGGGGAATGAGCAGTTCTTC. Translated, it gives CASSLEGGNEQFF.

This sequence joins TRBV21-1 and TRBJ2-1; the table gives TRBD1 as D, unverified against the DNA. TRBV21-1 is a documented pseudogene. This CDR3 has 16 residues. The CDR3 DNA is TGTGCCAGCAGCAAATCGGGACAGGGGATTAGGAATGAGCAGTTCTTC. Translation gives CASSKSGQGIRNEQFF.

The chain recombines TRBV27 with TRBJ1-5; D is unclear. CDR1 is MNHEY, CDR2 SMNVEV, per germline (reference sequence). The germline V and J ends were trimmed by 9 bases and 0 bases, with 12 bases remaining between them. This CDR3 has 14 residues. CDR3 region: CASRRGNSNQPQHF. The CDR3 DNA sequence: TGTGCCAGTCGGCGTGGGAATAGCAATCAGCCCCAGCATTTT.

The gene calls are TRBV21-1 and TRBJ2-2; the DNA was not used to check the table's D call, TRBD1. TRBV21-1 is termed a pseudogene. This CDR3 comprises 16 residues. The CDR3 region has the DNA TGTGCCAGCAGCACCGTGGACAGGGTAAACACCGGGGAGCTGTTTTTT. Translating it yields CASSTVDRVNTGELFF.

The V call is TRBV9, the J call TRBJ2-5; D is ambiguous. Germline CDR1 reads SGDLS; CDR2 reads YYNGEE. The CDR3 length is 12 residues. Trimming cost V 0 bases and J 1 base, with 1 base left between them. The CDR3 DNA sequence: TGTGCCAGCAGCGTAGGCCAAGAGACCCAGTACTTC. Translated, it gives CASSVGQETQYF.

J is TRBJ1-2 and V is TRBV5-6; a possible D gene is TRBD1 (5 bases). Between the trimmed V and J ends, which lost 4 bases and 0 bases, there was a span of 10 bases. CDR3 size: 14 residues. Germline values: CDR1 SGHDT, CDR2 YYEEEE. In DNA, the CDR3 is TGTGCCAGCAGCGGCGGGGGGGCTAACTATGGCTACACCTTC. It specifies CASSGGGANYGYTF.

The rearrangement links TRBV10-2 to TRBJ2-3; D unclear. This CDR3 region has 13 residues. Trimming took off 4 bases at V and 1 base at J, with 6 bases between the two ends. CDR1 is WSHSY, CDR2 SAAADI, per germline. In nucleotides, the CDR3 is TGCGCCAGCAGTGTATTCCGCACAGATACGCAGTATTTT. Its translation: CASSVFRTDTQYF.

This clone was observed once. The rearrangement links TRBV29-1 to TRBJ2-7; 7 positions match TRBD2. This CDR3 is 13 amino acids long. V dropped 7 bases and J dropped 0; count of bases not matched to a gene: 6. Germline values: CDR1 SQVTM, CDR2 ANQGSEA. The CDR3 sequence is CSAELASSYEQYF. The CDR3 DNA reads as TGCAGCGCCGAACTAGCGAGCTCCTACGAGCAGTACTTC.

This sequence joins TRBV11-3 and TRBJ1-1; D gene unclear. The germline gives CDR1 SGHNT, CDR2 YENEEA. Trimming pared 4 bases from V and 2 bases from J, leaving 17 bases between. This CDR3 is built from 16 residues. The CDR3 region has the DNA TGTGCCAGCAGCTCCCCTATGTTAGGCCTTAACACTGAAGCTTTCTTT. This encodes CASSSPMLGLNTEAFF. Drawing the rest from reference TRBV11-3 and TRBJ1-1, the complete variable domain is EAGVVQSPRYKIIEKKQPVAFWCNPISGHNTLYWYLQNLGQGPELLIRYENEEAVDDSQLPKDRFSAERLKGVDSTLKIQPAELGDSAVYLCASSSPMLGLNTEAFFGQGTRLTVV.

The rearrangement links TRBV7-6 to TRBJ2-1; D unresolved. Germline V gene data show CDR1 as SGHVS and CDR2 as FNYEAQ. The CDR3 length is 14 residues. Trimming shortened V by 5 bases and J by 1 base, and 9 bases separated the two germline ends. In DNA, the CDR3 is TGTGCCAGCAGCGCCCGGAGTTCCTACAATGAGCAGTTCTTC. This encodes CASSARSSYNEQFF. Drawing the rest from reference TRBV7-6 and TRBJ2-1, the complete variable domain is GAGVSQSPRYKVTKRGQDVALRCDPISGHVSLYWYRQALGQGPEFLTYFNYEAQQDKSGLPNDRFSAERPEGSISTLTIQRTEQRDSAMYRCASSARSSYNEQFFGPGTRLTVL.

The chain has TRBV29-1 and TRBJ2-7; D perhaps matches TRBD1 (5 bases). Germline CDR1 and CDR2: SQVTM and ANQGSEA. Trimming pared 1 base from V and 4 bases from J, leaving 20 bases between. CDR3 length: 16 residues. CDR3 nucleotide sequence: TGCAGCGTTGAAGTCCCCGACAGTTCTTCAGGTTACGAGCAGTACTTC. It encodes CSVEVPDSSSGYEQYF.

The chain links TRBV4-2 to TRBJ2-3; D may be TRBD1 (6 bases). V was trimmed by 0 bases and J by 4 bases, leaving 14 bases between them. CDR1 and CDR2 (germline): LGHNA, YNFKEQ. The CDR3 extends over 16 amino acids. The DNA of the CDR3 is TGTGCCAGCAGCCAAGAGCGCAGGGGATGGCCAGATACGCAGTATTTT. Translated, it gives CASSQERRGWPDTQYF.

This clone appeared once. The chain uses TRBV6-5 and TRBJ1-2, with 7 bases that match TRBD1. Germline V gene data show CDR1 as MNHEY and CDR2 as SVGAGI. This CDR3 has 15 residues. V lost 2 bases and J lost 2; bases outside the gene matches: 5. CDR3 DNA: TGTGCCAGCAGTTACATACAGGGGTCCAACTATGGCTACACCTTC. Translated, it gives CASSYIQGSNYGYTF.

This clone appeared a single time. The chain couples TRBV27 to TRBJ2-1; 8 bases line up with TRBD2. Germline lookup yields CDR1 MNHEY and CDR2 SMNVEV (reference sequence). The V gene end was trimmed by 2 bases and the J gene end by 4 bases; junction bases not matched to a gene: 7. CDR3 length equals 16 residues. This chain's CDR3 is CASSLSTSGSYNEQFF. Written as DNA, the CDR3 is TGTGCCAGCAGTTTAAGTACTAGCGGCAGTTACAATGAGCAGTTCTTC.

The V and J genes are TRBV2 and TRBJ2-1, with 8 nucleotides matching TRBD2. Germline lookup yields CDR1 SNHLY and CDR2 FYNNEI. V trimming: 7 bases; J trimming: 9 bases; junction bases outside the gene matches: 11. This CDR3 has 14 residues. In DNA, the CDR3 is TGTGCCAGCAAGGCGGGAGGAGGTGGTGGTGAGCAGTTCTTC. Translating it yields CASKAGGGGGEQFF. Together with reference TRBV2 and TRBJ2-1, the CDR3 gives the full variable domain: EPEVTQTPSHQVTQMGQEVILRCVPISNHLYFYWYRQILGQKVEFLVSFYNNEISEKSEIFDDQFSVERPDGSNFTLKIRSTKLEDSAMYFCASKAGGGGGEQFFGPGTRLTVL.

The V and J genes are TRBV5-5 and TRBJ1-2; D may be TRBD1 (6 bases). The germline V gene encodes CDR1 SGHKS and CDR2 YYEKEE (reference sequence). This CDR3 has 15 amino acids. Deletions cut 3 bases from V and 5 bases from J, with 17 bases between. The CDR3 here is CASSYRDIRGYGYTF. CDR3 nucleotides: TGTGCCAGCAGCTATCGGGACATTCGGGGATATGGCTACACCTTC.

This clone turned up a few times. The rearrangement links TRBV7-8 to TRBJ2-7, with TRBD1 matching 10 bases. The germline gives CDR1 SGHVS, CDR2 FQNEAQ. The CDR3 covers 15 residues. The J segment lost 7 bases and the V segment lost 5 bases, leaving 11 bases of the junction unmatched. CDR3 region: CASSPRQGALDEQYF. CDR3 coding DNA: TGTGCCAGCAGCCCTCGACAGGGGGCGTTAGATGAGCAGTACTTC. The full variable domain, with the rest looked up from reference TRBV7-8 and TRBJ2-7, is GAGVSQSPRYKVAKRGQDVALRCDPISGHVSLFWYQQALGQGPEFLTYFQNEAQLDKSGLPSDRFFAERPEGSVSTLKIQRTQQEDSAVYLCASSPRQGALDEQYFGPGTRLTVT.

This clone has more than one count but fewer than ten. This chain joins TRBV7-9 and TRBJ2-7; 11 bases line up with TRBD1. The junction had 10 bases not matched to a gene; V was cut back by 5 bases and J by 4 bases. The CDR3 spans 16 residues. Germline V gene data show CDR1 as SEHNR and CDR2 as FQNEAQ (reference sequence). CDR3 in DNA: TGTGCCAGCAGCCCAATCGGACAGGGGGCAAGGTACGAGCAGTACTTC. Translated, it gives CASSPIGQGARYEQYF.

V and J are TRBV13 and TRBJ2-2; 7 positions agree with TRBD1. Germline trimming cut 6 bases from V and 5 bases from J; bases unmatched to any gene: 3. Germline V CDR1 and CDR2: PRHDT, FYEKMQ (reference sequence). The CDR3 spans 13 residues. CDR3 in DNA: TGTGCCAGCAGGACAGGGCGAACCGGGGAGCTGTTTTTT. Amino acid sequence: CASRTGRTGELFF.

The V and J genes are TRBV11-2 and TRBJ1-2; 12 bases fit TRBD1. The CDR3 length is 17 residues. Trimming cost V 1 base and J 3 bases; bases outside gene matches: 6. In germline, CDR1 is SGHAT, CDR2 FQNNGV. The CDR3 sequence: CASSLGLGTGGHYGYTF. For the CDR3, the DNA is TGTGCCAGCAGCTTAGGTCTTGGGACAGGGGGCCACTATGGCTACACCTTC.